These 27 T cell receptor beta chains came from one sample sequenced in a study of cytomegalovirus exposure and HLA in healthy donors. Primers: 60 Vbeta forward and 13 Jbeta reverse. TCRdb keeps only in-frame clones here, not all; method: immunoSEQ multiplex PCR. Of approximately 130,000 clones listed, roughly 80% were seen once; the top ten hold 0.95% to 1.5%. The sample taken for sequencing was PBMCs. These receptor sequences come from a middle-aged man in good health and CMV-seronegative.

CDR3 region: CAISESEAGGNTIYF. In DNA form, the CDR3 reads TGTGCCATCAGTGAGTCAGAAGCTGGTGGAAACACCATATATTTT. This rearrangement joins TRBV10-3 to TRBJ1-3; D remains ambiguous. The V gene's germline CDR1 is ENHRY and CDR2 SYGVKD. V was clipped by 0 bases and J by 3 bases, with 9 bases between them. This CDR3 has 15 residues.

The genes are TRBV7-2 and TRBJ2-5, with 8 positions matching TRBD1. The germline gives CDR1 SGHTA, CDR2 FQGNSA. The J segment lost 5 bases and the V segment lost 2 bases, leaving 13 bases of the junction unmatched. This CDR3 spans 17 amino acids. In DNA form, the CDR3 reads TGTGCCAGCAGCTTAACCTTCGAAGCAGGGGGCGGGGAGACCCAGTACTTC. Residues: CASSLTFEAGGGETQYF.

The genes are TRBV30 and TRBJ1-5; TRBD1 is a possible D gene (6 bases). The V end lost 2 bases, the J end lost 5 bases, and 10 bases lay between the germline ends. CDR1 and CDR2 from the germline V gene are GTSNPN and SVGIG (reference sequence). The CDR3 loop spans 13 amino acids. CDR3 protein: CAWSLEGDQPQHF. The CDR3 DNA is TGTGCCTGGAGTCTAGAGGGGGATCAGCCCCAGCATTTT.

The V call is TRBV7-9, the J call TRBJ2-7, with D possibly matching TRBD1 (6 bases). CDR1 SEHNR and CDR2 FQNEAQ come from the germline V gene (reference sequence). This CDR3 has 13 amino acids. The ends were cut back, 4 bases at V and 2 bases at J, with 9 bases in the middle. The CDR3, as DNA: TGTGCCAGCAGCTCCGGACAGACCTACGAGCAGTACTTC. This codes for CASSSGQTYEQYF.

This clone was recorded once. The V gene is TRBV7-2, the J gene TRBJ2-5; D is unclear. Germline V gives CDR1 SGHTA, CDR2 FQGNSA. The V and J ends lost 5 bases and 5 bases respectively, with 12 bases between them. CDR3 length: 13 amino acids. DNA of the CDR3: TGTGCCAGCAGCCAATTCGAAGAGGAGACCCAGTACTTC. It encodes CASSQFEEETQYF.

The V and J genes are TRBV28 and TRBJ2-7, with D perhaps matching TRBD1 (6 bases). The germline V gene encodes CDR1 MDHEN and CDR2 SYDVKM. The germline V and J ends were trimmed by 2 bases and 2 bases, with 10 bases remaining between them. The CDR3 extends over 14 amino acids. As DNA, the CDR3 is TGTGCCAGCAGTTTAAGCAGGGGTACCTACGAGCAGTACTTC. Protein sequence: CASSLSRGTYEQYF.

The CDR3 protein is CAISAGQGEQPQHF. The CDR3 DNA reads as TGTGCCATCAGTGCTGGACAGGGGGAGCAGCCCCAGCATTTT. The J gene is TRBJ1-5, the V gene TRBV10-3, with 10 positions matching TRBD1. Germline V gives CDR1 ENHRY, CDR2 SYGVKD. There are 14 residues in the CDR3. The V and J ends lost 4 bases and 7 bases, in that order; junction bases with no gene match: 4.

This clone was observed once. This rearrangement joins TRBV11-2 to TRBJ1-2; D gene unclear. Germline loops: CDR1 SGHAT, CDR2 FQNNGV. V was trimmed by 2 bases and J by 10 bases, leaving 11 bases between them. The CDR3 runs to 12 residues. The DNA for the CDR3 is TGTGCCAGCAGCTTAACTTTGGGAGTCTACACCTTC. It codes for CASSLTLGVYTF.

In nucleotides, the CDR3 is TGCGCCAGCTCCGTCGAGCCTTCGAGCTCCTACAATGAGCAGTTCTTC. This encodes CASSVEPSSSYNEQFF. The V gene is TRBV5-1, the J gene TRBJ2-1; D gene unclear. Germline CDR1 reads SGHRS; CDR2 reads YFSETQ. The CDR3 is 16 residues long. V lost 7 bases to trimming and J lost 0 bases, with 17 bases between them.

V and J are TRBV2 and TRBJ2-7; the match to TRBD2 covers 7 bases. J lost 5 bases, V lost 6 bases, and 7 bases had no gene match. CDR3 length equals 13 residues. Germline V gene sequence: CDR1 SNHLY, CDR2 FYNNEI. CDR3 coding DNA: TGTGCCAGCAGATACCGGGGACTACACGAGCAGTACTTC. Translation gives CASRYRGLHEQYF.

This clone was counted only a few times. V and J are TRBV28 and TRBJ2-1, with TRBD1 matching 9 bases. The J segment lost 8 bases and the V segment lost 4 bases, leaving 9 bases of the junction unmatched. The CDR3 totals 15 residues. Germline V lookup: CDR1 MDHEN, CDR2 SYDVKM. The CDR3 coding sequence is TGTGCCAGCAGTTCCCCCGGGACAGGGCTCCATGAGCAGTTCTTC. Protein: CASSSPGTGLHEQFF.

V and J are TRBV16 and TRBJ2-2; D possibly corresponds to TRBD1 (5 bases). The germline CDR1 and CDR2 sequences are KGHSY and FQNENV. The CDR3 covers 15 residues. V dropped 1 base and J dropped 5 bases, with 11 bases sitting between them. The CDR3 DNA sequence: TGTGCCAGCAGCCAATGGCAGTCAGGGACCGGGGAGCTGTTTTTT. Translated, it gives CASSQWQSGTGELFF.

This clone has more than one count but fewer than ten. V and J are TRBV2 and TRBJ1-1; D gene uncertain. V was trimmed by 9 bases and J by 0 bases, leaving 11 bases between them. The germline CDR1 and CDR2 sequences are SNHLY and FYNNEI. This CDR3 comprises 13 residues. The CDR3 DNA reads TGTGCCAGTTACAGTTCCATGAACACTGAAGCTTTCTTT. It specifies CASYSSMNTEAFF.

In this sample, this clone turned up once. V is TRBV19 and J is TRBJ1-2, with TRBD1 matching over 8 bases. CDR1 and CDR2 from the germline V gene are LNHDA and SQIVND (reference sequence). This CDR3 comprises 14 residues. V gave up 7 bases and J gave up 8 bases; unmatched junction bases: 12. This CDR3 is CASNRDRSFYGYTF. The CDR3 coding sequence is TGTGCCAGTAACCGGGACAGGTCGTTTTACGGCTACACCTTC.

The V gene is TRBV19, the J gene TRBJ1-5; perhaps TRBD1 as D (6 bases). V was trimmed by 4 bases and J by 7 bases, leaving 20 bases between them. The CDR3 covers 16 residues. CDR1 is LNHDA, CDR2 SQIVND, per germline (reference sequence). CDR3 nucleotides: TGTGCCAGTAGTAAGGGGAGAGGGGCCAGGGGCCAGCCCCAGCATTTT. Translation gives CASSKGRGARGQPQHF.

The chain employs TRBV6-6 and TRBJ2-6; D is perhaps TRBD1 (5 bases). Germline-derived CDR1 and CDR2 are MNHNY and SVGAGI (reference sequence). This CDR3 is 14 amino acids long. The ends were cut back, 6 bases at V and 0 bases at J, with 6 bases in the middle. For the CDR3, the DNA is TGTGCCAGCAGAGACAGCTCTGGGGCCAACGTCCTGACTTTC. Residues: CASRDSSGANVLTF.

This rearrangement joins TRBV5-1 to TRBJ2-3; D gene unclear. The CDR3 is 15 residues long. Germline CDR1 and CDR2: SGHRS and YFSETQ. V lost 2 bases and J 0 bases, leaving 10 bases between the germline ends. CDR3: CASSFDTSSTDTQYF. The CDR3 coding sequence is TGCGCCAGCAGCTTTGACACCTCTAGCACAGATACGCAGTATTTT.

The V call is TRBV25-1, the J call TRBJ2-2; 8 bases map to TRBD2. V lost 4 bases, J lost 5 bases, and 9 bases stayed unmatched. Germline V lookup: CDR1 MGHDK, CDR2 SYGVNS. This CDR3 contains 16 residues. This chain's CDR3 is CASSAGTSWGTGELFF. The DNA of the CDR3 is TGTGCCAGCAGTGCCGGGACTAGTTGGGGAACCGGGGAGCTGTTTTTT.

J is TRBJ1-3 and V is TRBV5-1, with 12 bases matching TRBD1. CDR1 SGHRS and CDR2 YFSETQ come from the germline V gene. The CDR3 sequence is 16 residues long. After removal of 3 bases from V and 2 bases from J, the junction contained 3 bases not matched to a gene. The DNA for the CDR3 is TGCGCCAGCAGCTGGGGGACAGGGGGCCCTGGAAACACCATATATTTT. This encodes CASSWGTGGPGNTIYF.

V and J are TRBV11-2 and TRBJ2-3, with D possibly matching TRBD2 (5 bases). In germline, CDR1 is SGHAT, CDR2 FQNNGV. The V end was cut by 0 bases, the J end by 2 bases, with 9 bases between. The CDR3 contains 15 residues. CDR3 sequence reads: CASSLDWGVTDTQYF. CDR3 nucleotide sequence: TGTGCCAGCAGCTTAGATTGGGGAGTCACAGATACGCAGTATTTT. Complete variable domain (other parts from reference TRBV11-2 and TRBJ2-3): EAGVAQSPRYKIIEKRQSVAFWCNPISGHATLYWYQQILGQGPKLLIQFQNNGVVDDSQLPKDRFSAERLKGVDSTLKIQPAKLEDSAVYLCASSLDWGVTDTQYFGPGTRLTVL.

The chain employs TRBV27 and TRBJ2-1; 10 bases fit TRBD2. Germline-derived CDR1 and CDR2 are MNHEY and SMNVEV (reference sequence). With 5 bases clipped from V and 4 bases from J, the junction kept 8 bases outside the gene matches. The CDR3 is 16 amino acids. The CDR3 reads CASSPSGSLRYNEQFF. DNA for the CDR3: TGTGCCAGCAGTCCTAGCGGGAGTCTTCGTTACAATGAGCAGTTCTTC.

J is TRBJ1-1 and V is TRBV30; no reliable D call. Trimming cost V 1 base and J 5 bases, with 14 bases left between them. The CDR3 is 14 amino acids. Germline-derived CDR1 and CDR2 are GTSNPN and SVGIG (reference sequence). The chain's CDR3 is CAWSGTLEGTEAFF. Written as DNA, the CDR3 is TGTGCCTGGAGTGGCACCCTGGAGGGAACTGAAGCTTTCTTT.

V is TRBV5-1 and J is TRBJ2-3; 12 nucleotides match TRBD2. The junction had 3 bases not matched to a gene; V was cut back by 6 bases and J by 4 bases. The germline gives CDR1 SGHRS, CDR2 YFSETQ. The CDR3 has 14 amino acids. The CDR3 bases are TGCGCCAGCAAGCTAGCGGGAGGGGCAGATACGCAGTATTTT. This encodes CASKLAGGADTQYF.

This clone showed up just a few times. The chain links TRBV19 to TRBJ2-5; the D gene is possibly TRBD2 (5 bases). There are 14 residues in the CDR3. V lost 6 bases, J lost 4 bases, and 15 bases lay in between. Germline values: CDR1 LNHDA, CDR2 SQIVND (reference sequence). The CDR3 sequence: CASSPRGFGETQYF. CDR3 DNA: TGTGCCAGTAGCCCGCGCGGGTTTGGAGAGACCCAGTACTTC.

This clone came up a few times. The rearrangement uses TRBV10-3 and TRBJ1-1; D remains ambiguous. V shed 4 bases and J shed 7 bases, with 10 bases lying between them. Looked up from germline, CDR1 is ENHRY and CDR2 is SYGVKD. This CDR3 region has 12 residues. CDR3 region: CAISGSEDEAFF. In nucleotides, the CDR3 is TGTGCCATCAGTGGTAGTGAAGATGAAGCTTTCTTT.

This chain connects TRBV4-1 to TRBJ2-3, with 8 bases matching TRBD2. Germline CDR1 is MGHRA and CDR2 is YSYEKL. The CDR3 is 17 amino acids. With 0 bases clipped from V and 2 bases from J, the junction kept 7 bases outside the gene matches. The CDR3 is CASSQEWREVLTDTQYF. The CDR3 DNA reads TGCGCCAGCAGCCAAGAATGGCGGGAGGTGCTCACAGATACGCAGTATTTT.

This clone appeared a few times. The sample carries other DNA sequences with the same CDR3. In DNA, the CDR3 is TGTGCCAGCAGTTCGGACAGGGGCCCCTACGAGCAGTACTTC. Protein product: CASSSDRGPYEQYF. The chain is built from TRBV11-2 and TRBJ2-7, with 9 bases identical to TRBD1. CDR1 and CDR2 (germline): SGHAT, FQNNGV. The CDR3 loop spans 14 amino acids. V was clipped by 6 bases and J by 2 bases; unmatched bases: 5. The complete variable domain, with remaining parts taken from reference TRBV11-2 and TRBJ2-7, reads EAGVAQSPRYKIIEKRQSVAFWCNPISGHATLYWYQQILGQGPKLLIQFQNNGVVDDSQLPKDRFSAERLKGVDSTLKIQPAKLEDSAVYLCASSSDRGPYEQYFGPGTRLTVT.